This is a list of T cell receptor beta chains from one sample in a study of blood T cell repertoires in COVID-19. Only in-frame clones appear in the TCRdb table, and some are missing; sequencing was by immunoSEQ multiplex PCR. The sample yields tens of thousands of clones, 75% to 90% seen once. Sequenced input: peripheral blood. The source of these receptors is a man in his 70s with active or convalescent COVID-19. Both conserved end residues are part of each CDR3. The D gene is left open where the match is weak. Where a row states a size, it is once, few, many or the class of an expanded clone; other rows omit it.

v_call	clone_size	d_call	j_call	cdr3_aa	cdr3_nt
TRBV13	once	TRBD2	TRBJ2-1	CASSLGLAGEYEQFF	TGTGCCAGCAGCTTAGGACTAGCGGGGGAGTATGAGCAGTTCTTC
TRBV11-2	-	TRBD1	TRBJ1-1	CASLRDRGSISTEAFF	TGTGCCAGTCTTAGGGACAGGGGGTCTATTAGCACTGAAGCTTTCTTT
TRBV5-4	-	-	TRBJ2-7	CASSLDRESYHEQYF	TGTGCCAGCAGCTTGGACAGGGAAAGCTACCACGAGCAGTACTTC
TRBV24-1	few	TRBD2	TRBJ2-1	CATSDPSGGNYNEQFF	TGTGCCACCAGTGATCCTAGCGGGGGGAACTACAATGAGCAGTTCTTC
TRBV28	-	-	TRBJ1-1	CASSNRVRAFF	TGTGCCAGCAGTAACAGGGTACGGGCTTTCTTT
TRBV4-1	-	TRBD2	TRBJ2-1	CASSRRGNSGGYNEQFF	TGCGCCAGCAGCCGAAGAGGGAATTCGGGGGGGTACAATGAGCAGTTCTTC
TRBV7-2	-	-	TRBJ2-7	CASSPFGAAYEQYF	TGTGCCAGCAGCCCCTTTGGGGCGGCTTACGAGCAGTACTTC
TRBV7-9	-	-	TRBJ2-5	CASSLGAGRETQYF	TGTGCCAGCAGCTTAGGCGCGGGGAGGGAGACCCAGTACTTC
TRBV3-1/TRBV3-2	-	TRBD2	TRBJ2-1	CASSQSRASGPQFF	TGTGCCAGCAGCCAGAGTCGGGCTAGCGGGCCACAGTTCTTC
TRBV9	-	-	TRBJ2-2	CASRPNQGPPPNTGELFF	TGTGCCAGCAGACCGAACCAGGGGCCGCCCCCGAACACCGGGGAGCTGTTTTTT
TRBV7-2	few	TRBD1	TRBJ2-2	CASSPGQGRAGELFF	TGTGCCAGCAGCCCCGGACAGGGGAGGGCCGGGGAGCTGTTTTTT